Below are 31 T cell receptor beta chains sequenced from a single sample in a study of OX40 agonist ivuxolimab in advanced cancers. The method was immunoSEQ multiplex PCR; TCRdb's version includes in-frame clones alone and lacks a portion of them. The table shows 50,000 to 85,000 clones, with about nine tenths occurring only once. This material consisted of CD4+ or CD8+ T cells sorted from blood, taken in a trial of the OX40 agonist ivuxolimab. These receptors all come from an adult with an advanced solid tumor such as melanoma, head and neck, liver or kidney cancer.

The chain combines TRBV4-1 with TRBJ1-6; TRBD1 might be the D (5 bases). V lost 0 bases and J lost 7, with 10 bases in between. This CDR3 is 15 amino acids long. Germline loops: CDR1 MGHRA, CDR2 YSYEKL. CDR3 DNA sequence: TGCGCCAGCAGCCAAGATAGGACACTAAATTCACCCCTCCACTTT. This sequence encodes CASSQDRTLNSPLHF.

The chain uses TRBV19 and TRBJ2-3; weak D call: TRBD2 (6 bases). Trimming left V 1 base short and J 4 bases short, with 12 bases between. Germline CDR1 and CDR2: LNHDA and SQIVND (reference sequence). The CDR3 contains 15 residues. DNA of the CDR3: TGTGCCAGTAGTATAGGAAGGGGAGGACCAGATACGCAGTATTTT. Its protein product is CASSIGRGGPDTQYF.

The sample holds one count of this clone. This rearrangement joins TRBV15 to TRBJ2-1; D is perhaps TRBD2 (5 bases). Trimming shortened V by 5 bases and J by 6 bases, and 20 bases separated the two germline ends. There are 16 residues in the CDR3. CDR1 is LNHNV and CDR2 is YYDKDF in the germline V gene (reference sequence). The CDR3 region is CATSPLTELVINEQFF. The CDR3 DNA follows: TGTGCCACCAGCCCGCTCACGGAACTAGTGATCAATGAGCAGTTCTTC.

This CDR3 reads CASSSGTSGTYEQYF. DNA for the CDR3: TGTGCCAGCAGCTCCGGGACTAGCGGAACCTACGAGCAGTACTTC. The V call is TRBV28, the J call TRBJ2-7; 11 bases are a match to TRBD2. Germline V gene data show CDR1 as MDHEN and CDR2 as SYDVKM. Trimming took 6 bases from V and 2 from J; bases not matched to a gene: 6. This CDR3 is 15 amino acids long.

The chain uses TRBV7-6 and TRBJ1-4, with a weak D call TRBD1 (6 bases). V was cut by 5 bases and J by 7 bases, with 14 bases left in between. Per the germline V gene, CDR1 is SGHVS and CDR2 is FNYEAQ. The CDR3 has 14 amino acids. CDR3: CASSLGQGREKLFF. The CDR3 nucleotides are TGTGCCAGCAGCCTAGGGCAGGGGCGTGAAAAACTGTTTTTT. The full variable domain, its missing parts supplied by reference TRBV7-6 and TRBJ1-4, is GAGVSQSPRYKVTKRGQDVALRCDPISGHVSLYWYRQALGQGPEFLTYFNYEAQQDKSGLPNDRFSAERPEGSISTLTIQRTEQRDSAMYRCASSLGQGREKLFFGSGTQLSVL.

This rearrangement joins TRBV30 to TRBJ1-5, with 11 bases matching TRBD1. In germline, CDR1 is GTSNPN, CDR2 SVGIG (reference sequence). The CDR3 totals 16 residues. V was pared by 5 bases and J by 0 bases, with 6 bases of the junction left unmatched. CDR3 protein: CAWGGQGAPSNQPQHF. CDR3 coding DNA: TGTGCCTGGGGTGGACAGGGGGCACCTAGCAATCAGCCCCAGCATTTT.

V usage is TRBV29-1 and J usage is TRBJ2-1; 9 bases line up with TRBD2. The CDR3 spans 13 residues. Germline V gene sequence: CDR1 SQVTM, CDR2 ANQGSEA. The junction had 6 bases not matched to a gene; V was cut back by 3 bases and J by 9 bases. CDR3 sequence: CSVELAGVLEQFF. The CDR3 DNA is TGCAGCGTTGAGTTAGCGGGAGTACTTGAGCAGTTCTTC.

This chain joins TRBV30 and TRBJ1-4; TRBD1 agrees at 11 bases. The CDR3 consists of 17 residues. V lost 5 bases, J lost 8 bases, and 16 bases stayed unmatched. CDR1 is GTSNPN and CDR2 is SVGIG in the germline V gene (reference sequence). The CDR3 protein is CAWDPGTGGNIGEKLFF. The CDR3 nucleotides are TGTGCCTGGGACCCCGGGACAGGGGGTAATATTGGAGAAAAACTGTTTTTT.

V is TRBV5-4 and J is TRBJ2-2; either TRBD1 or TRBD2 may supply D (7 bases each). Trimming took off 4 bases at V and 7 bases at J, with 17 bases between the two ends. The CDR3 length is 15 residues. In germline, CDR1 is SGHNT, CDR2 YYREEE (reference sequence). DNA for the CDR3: TGTGCCAGCAGCCGGAGGGAGGGGGCGGACGGGGAGCTGTTTTTT. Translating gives CASSRREGADGELFF.

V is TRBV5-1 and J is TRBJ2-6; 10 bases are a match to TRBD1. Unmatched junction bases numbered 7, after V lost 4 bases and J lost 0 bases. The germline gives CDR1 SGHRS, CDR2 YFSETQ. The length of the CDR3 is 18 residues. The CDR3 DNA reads TGCGCCAGCAGCCCCGGGACAGGGGCACACTCTGGGGCCAACGTCCTGACTTTC. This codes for CASSPGTGAHSGANVLTF.

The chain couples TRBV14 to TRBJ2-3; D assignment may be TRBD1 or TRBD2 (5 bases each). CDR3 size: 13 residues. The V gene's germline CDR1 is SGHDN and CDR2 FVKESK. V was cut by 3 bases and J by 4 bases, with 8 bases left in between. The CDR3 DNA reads TGTGCCAGCAGCCATTTGGGGGCAGATACGCAGTATTTT. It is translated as CASSHLGADTQYF.

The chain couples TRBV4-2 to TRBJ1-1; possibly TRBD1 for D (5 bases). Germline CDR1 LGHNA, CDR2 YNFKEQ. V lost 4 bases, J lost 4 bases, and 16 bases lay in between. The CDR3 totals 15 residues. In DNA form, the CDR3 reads TGTGCCAGCAGCCCCGAAGGGTTTGGGGGCACTGAAGCTTTCTTT. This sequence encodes CASSPEGFGGTEAFF.

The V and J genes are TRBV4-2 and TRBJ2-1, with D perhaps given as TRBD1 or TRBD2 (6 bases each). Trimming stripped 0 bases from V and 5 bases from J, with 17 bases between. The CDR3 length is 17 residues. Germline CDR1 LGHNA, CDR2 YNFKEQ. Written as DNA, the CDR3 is TGTGCCAGCAGCCAAGATGTGAGAGGGGGGCTTGACAATGAGCAGTTCTTC. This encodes CASSQDVRGGLDNEQFF.

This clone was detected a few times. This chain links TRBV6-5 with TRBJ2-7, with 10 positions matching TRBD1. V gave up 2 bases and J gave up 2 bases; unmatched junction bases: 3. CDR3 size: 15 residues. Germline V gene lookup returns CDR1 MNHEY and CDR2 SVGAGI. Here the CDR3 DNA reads TGTGCCAGCAGTTACCCCGGGACAGGGGCCTACGAGCAGTACTTC. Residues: CASSYPGTGAYEQYF.

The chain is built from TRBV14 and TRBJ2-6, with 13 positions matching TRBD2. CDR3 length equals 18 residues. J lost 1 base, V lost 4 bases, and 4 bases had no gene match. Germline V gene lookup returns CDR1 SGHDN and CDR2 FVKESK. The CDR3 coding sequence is TGTGCCAGCAGCCCTCCGGGACTAGCGGGATCTGGGGCCAACGTCCTGACTTTC. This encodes CASSPPGLAGSGANVLTF.

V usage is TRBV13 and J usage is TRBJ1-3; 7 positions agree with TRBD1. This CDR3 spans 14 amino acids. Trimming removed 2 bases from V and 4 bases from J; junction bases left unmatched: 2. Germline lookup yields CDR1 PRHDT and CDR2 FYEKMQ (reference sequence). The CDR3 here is CASSLTGQGNTIYF. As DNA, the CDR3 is TGTGCCAGCAGCTTAACGGGACAGGGAAACACCATATATTTT.

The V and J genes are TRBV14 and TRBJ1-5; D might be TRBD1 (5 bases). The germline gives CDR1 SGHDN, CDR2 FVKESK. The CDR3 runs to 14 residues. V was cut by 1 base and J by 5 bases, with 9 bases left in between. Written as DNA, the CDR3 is TGTGCCAGCAGCCAAGGACAGTATGATCAGCCCCAGCATTTT. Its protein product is CASSQGQYDQPQHF.

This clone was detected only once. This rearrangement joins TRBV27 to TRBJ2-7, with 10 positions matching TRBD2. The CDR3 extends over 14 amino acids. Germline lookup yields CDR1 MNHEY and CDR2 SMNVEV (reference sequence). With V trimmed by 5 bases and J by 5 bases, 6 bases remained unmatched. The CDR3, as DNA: TGTGCCAGCAGTCGTGGGCTAGCGGGAGACGAGCAGTACTTC. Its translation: CASSRGLAGDEQYF.

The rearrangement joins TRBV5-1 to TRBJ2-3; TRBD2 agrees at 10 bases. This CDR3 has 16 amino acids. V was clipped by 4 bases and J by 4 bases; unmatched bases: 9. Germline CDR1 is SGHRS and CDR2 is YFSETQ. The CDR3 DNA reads TGCGCCAGCAGCAGAACTAGCGGGGTATTTCCAGATACGCAGTATTTT. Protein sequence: CASSRTSGVFPDTQYF.

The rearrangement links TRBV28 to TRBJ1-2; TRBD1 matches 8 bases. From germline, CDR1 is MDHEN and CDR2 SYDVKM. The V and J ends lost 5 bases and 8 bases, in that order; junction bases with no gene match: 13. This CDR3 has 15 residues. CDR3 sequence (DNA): TGTGCCAGCAGTCCTTACCCAGGGGGCGTTTTAGGCTACACCTTC. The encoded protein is CASSPYPGGVLGYTF.

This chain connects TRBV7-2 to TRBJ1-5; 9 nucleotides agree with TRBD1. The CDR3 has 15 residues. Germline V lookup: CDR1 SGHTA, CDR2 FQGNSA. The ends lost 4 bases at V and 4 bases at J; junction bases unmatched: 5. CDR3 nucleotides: TGTGCCAGCAGCTCCATGACAGGGGGTAATCAGCCCCAGCATTTT. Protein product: CASSSMTGGNQPQHF.

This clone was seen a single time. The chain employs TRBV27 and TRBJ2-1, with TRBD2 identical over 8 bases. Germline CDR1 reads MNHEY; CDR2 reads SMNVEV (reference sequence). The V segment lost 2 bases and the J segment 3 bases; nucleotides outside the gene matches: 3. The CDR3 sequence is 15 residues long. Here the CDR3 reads CASSLAGGLYNEQFF. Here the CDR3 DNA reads TGTGCCAGCAGTTTAGCGGGAGGCCTCTACAATGAGCAGTTCTTC.

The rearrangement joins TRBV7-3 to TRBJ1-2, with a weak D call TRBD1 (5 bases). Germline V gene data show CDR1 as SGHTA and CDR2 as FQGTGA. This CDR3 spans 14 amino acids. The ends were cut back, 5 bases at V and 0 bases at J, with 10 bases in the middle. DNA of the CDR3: TGTGCCAGCAGCCTTCAGGGAGCTAACTATGGCTACACCTTC. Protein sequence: CASSLQGANYGYTF.

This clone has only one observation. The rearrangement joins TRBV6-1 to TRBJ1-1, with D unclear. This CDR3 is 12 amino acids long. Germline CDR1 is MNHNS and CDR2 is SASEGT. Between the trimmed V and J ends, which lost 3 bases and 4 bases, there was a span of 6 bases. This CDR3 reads CASSEDPTEAFF. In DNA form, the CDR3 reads TGTGCCAGCAGTGAGGACCCCACTGAAGCTTTCTTT.

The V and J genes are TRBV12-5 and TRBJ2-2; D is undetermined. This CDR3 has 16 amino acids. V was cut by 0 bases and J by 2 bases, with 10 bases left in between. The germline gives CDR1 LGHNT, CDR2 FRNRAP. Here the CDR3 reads CASGLVRVANTGELFF. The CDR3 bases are TGTGCTAGTGGTTTGGTACGTGTGGCTAACACCGGGGAGCTGTTTTTT.

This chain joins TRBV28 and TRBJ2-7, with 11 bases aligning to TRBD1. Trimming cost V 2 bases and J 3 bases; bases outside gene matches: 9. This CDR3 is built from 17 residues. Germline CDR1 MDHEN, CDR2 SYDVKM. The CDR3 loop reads CASSLGGGTGGFYEQYF. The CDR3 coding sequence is TGTGCCAGCAGTTTAGGGGGAGGGACAGGGGGTTTCTACGAGCAGTACTTC.

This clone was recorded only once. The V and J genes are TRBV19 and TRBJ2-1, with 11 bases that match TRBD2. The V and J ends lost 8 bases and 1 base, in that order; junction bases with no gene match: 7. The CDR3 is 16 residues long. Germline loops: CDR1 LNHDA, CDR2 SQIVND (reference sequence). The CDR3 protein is CASLSLAGASYNEQFF. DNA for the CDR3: TGTGCCAGTCTTTCACTAGCGGGGGCGTCCTACAATGAGCAGTTCTTC.

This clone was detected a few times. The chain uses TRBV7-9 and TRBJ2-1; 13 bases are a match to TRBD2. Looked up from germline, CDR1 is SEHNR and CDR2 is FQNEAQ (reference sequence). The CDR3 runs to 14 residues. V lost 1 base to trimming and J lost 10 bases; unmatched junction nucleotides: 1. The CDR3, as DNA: TGTGCCAGCAGCTTAGGACTAGCGGGGGGAGAGCAGTTCTTC. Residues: CASSLGLAGGEQFF.

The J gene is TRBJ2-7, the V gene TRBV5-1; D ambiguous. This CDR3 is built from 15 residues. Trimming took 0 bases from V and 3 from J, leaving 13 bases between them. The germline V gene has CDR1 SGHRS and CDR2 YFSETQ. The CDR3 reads CASSLGLESSYEQYF. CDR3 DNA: TGCGCCAGCAGCTTGGGACTGGAGAGTAGCTACGAGCAGTACTTC. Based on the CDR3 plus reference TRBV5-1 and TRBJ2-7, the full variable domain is KAGVTQTPRYLIKTRGQQVTLSCSPISGHRSVSWYQQTPGQGLQFLFEYFSETQRNKGNFPGRFSGRQFSNSRSEMNVSTLELGDSALYLCASSLGLESSYEQYFGPGTRLTVT.

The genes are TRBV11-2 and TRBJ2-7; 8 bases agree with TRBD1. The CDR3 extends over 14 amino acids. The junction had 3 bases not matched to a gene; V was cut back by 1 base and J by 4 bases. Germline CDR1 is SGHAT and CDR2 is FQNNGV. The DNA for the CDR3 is TGTGCCAGCAGCTTAGCCAGGGGGCTTTACGAGCAGTACTTC. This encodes CASSLARGLYEQYF.

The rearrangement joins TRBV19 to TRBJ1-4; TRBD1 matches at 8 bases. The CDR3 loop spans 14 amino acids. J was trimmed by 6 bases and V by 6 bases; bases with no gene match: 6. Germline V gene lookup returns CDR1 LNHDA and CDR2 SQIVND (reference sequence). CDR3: CASRVTGGDEKLFF. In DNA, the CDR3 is TGTGCCAGTAGGGTAACAGGGGGAGATGAAAAACTGTTTTTT.